These T cell receptor beta chains were read from a single sample in a study of T cell responses to AZD1222 COVID-19 vaccine. Method: immunoSEQ multiplex PCR; TCRdb's copy keeps in-frame clones and lacks some. The table includes roughly 150,000 clones, about 90% detected once. This sample comprised peripheral blood, obtained 28 days after the second AZD1222 dose. Receptor source: an adult who received the AZD1222 COVID-19 vaccine. Both conserved end residues are part of each CDR3. The D gene is left open where the match is weak. The size entry is marked missing in some rows and otherwise reads once, few, many or a size class.

>TRBJ2-2|NA|NA|TRBV9
TGTGCCAGCAGCGTAGGGTCGTTGGGGACCGGGGAGCTGTTTTTT
CASSVGSLGTGELFF
>TRBJ1-6|NA|NA|TRBV2
TGTGCCAGCAGTGAAATCCGGGGGGATAATTCACCCCTCCACTTT
CASSEIRGDNSPLHF
>TRBJ2-7|NA|NA|TRBV6-2/TRBV6-3
TGTGCCAGCAGTCATAAGCGGATACTCTCCTACGAGCAGTACTTC
CASSHKRILSYEQYF
>TRBJ2-1|NA|few|TRBV14
TGTGCCAGCAGCCAAGGCGGGGGCCAGTTCTTC
CASSQGGGQFF
>TRBJ1-4|NA|NA|TRBV30
TGTGCCTGGAGTGTAAAGGGACCCAAGAGGGCGGCAACTAATGAAAAACTGTTTTTT
CAWSVKGPKRAATNEKLFF
>TRBJ1-6|TRBD1|NA|TRBV19
TGTGCCAGTAGCCATCTGGGACAGGGGGATAATTCACCCCTCCACTTT
CASSHLGQGDNSPLHF
>TRBJ2-7|NA|NA|TRBV19
TGTGCCAGTAGTGATGGGGGCAGGACCTACGAGCAGTACTTC
CASSDGGRTYEQYF
>TRBJ2-1|NA|NA|TRBV10-3
TGTGCCATCAGTGGTAGCGAGAGCAATGAGCAGTTCTTC
CAISGSESNEQFF
>TRBJ1-4|NA|NA|TRBV19
TGTGCCAGTAGTGCCCCCGGGACAACTAATGAAAAACTGTTTTTT
CASSAPGTTNEKLFF
>TRBJ1-5|NA|NA|TRBV29-1
TGCAGCGTCCAGGAAGGGGGAGGCAATCAGCCCCAGCATTTT
CSVQEGGGNQPQHF
>TRBJ1-5|NA|NA|TRBV27
TGTGCCAGCAGTTTATGGGGCGCGAACAATCAGCCCCAGCATTTT
CASSLWGANNQPQHF
>TRBJ2-3|TRBD2|NA|TRBV19
TGTGCCAGTAGTATAAGGGAGGGCCTAGCGGACTCATCAGATACGCAGTATTTT
CASSIREGLADSSDTQYF
>TRBJ2-7|NA|NA|TRBV5-1
TGCGCCAGCAGCTTGGTGGAGGTTGGCTCCTACGAGCAGTACTTC
CASSLVEVGSYEQYF
>TRBJ1-2|NA|NA|TRBV2
TGTGCCAGCAGTGAAAGAACAGCCTCATATGGCTACACCTTC
CASSERTASYGYTF
>TRBJ2-2|NA|NA|TRBV7-9
TGTGCCAGCAGCCCCGTCCTGAACACCGGGGAGCTGTTTTTT
CASSPVLNTGELFF
>TRBJ1-6|NA|few|TRBV3-1/TRBV3-2
TGTGCCAGCAGGTTCTCTAATTCACCCCTCCACTTT
CASRFSNSPLHF
>TRBJ1-2|NA|few|TRBV30
TGTGCCTGGAGTGCAGGGGCTGGCTACACCTTC
CAWSAGAGYTF
>TRBJ2-6|TRBD1|NA|TRBV7-2
TGTGCCAGCAGCCTTATAACGGGACAGCTCTCTGGGGCCAACGTCCTGACTTTC
CASSLITGQLSGANVLTF
>TRBJ2-7|NA|few|TRBV7-2
TGTGCCAGCAGCTCTTCGGACGGGGCCTACGAGCAGTACTTC
CASSSSDGAYEQYF
>TRBJ1-2|NA|NA|TRBV29-1
TGCAGCGTCAGTCAGACCTATGGCGGCTACACCTTC
CSVSQTYGGYTF
>TRBJ2-5|TRBD2|NA|TRBV5-1
TGCGCCAGCAGCTTGCTGGAGATAGCGGGAGTCCAAGAGACCCAGTACTTC
CASSLLEIAGVQETQYF
>TRBJ1-6|TRBD1|NA|TRBV27
TGTGCCAGCAGTCCCCAGGGGGCTGACTCACCCCTCCACTTT
CASSPQGADSPLHF
>TRBJ2-1|NA|NA|TRBV2
TGTGCCAGCAGGGTACAGGGAGGTGAGCAGTTCTTC
CASRVQGGEQFF
>TRBJ1-2|NA|NA|TRBV10-3
TGTGCCATCAGTGAGTCTCCACAGGGCTATGGCTACACCTTC
CAISESPQGYGYTF
>TRBJ2-7|NA|NA|TRBV20-1
TGCAGTGCTAGTCGCTCGAGCGGGTCGTACGAGCAGTACTTC
CSASRSSGSYEQYF
>TRBJ2-4|NA|NA|TRBV18
TGTGCCAGCTCACTTTCTTATGTTGCGGCCAAAAACATTCAGTACTTC
CASSLSYVAAKNIQYF
>TRBJ1-5|NA|once|TRBV19
TGTGCCAGTAGTATTATCCAGGGCCAAGGAGATCAGCCCCAGCATTTT
CASSIIQGQGDQPQHF
>TRBJ1-5|NA|once|TRBV28
TGTGCCAGCAGTTTTCTTTCCAGGGGAAGCAATCAGCCCCAGCATTTT
CASSFLSRGSNQPQHF
>TRBJ1-2|NA|NA|TRBV3-1/TRBV3-2
TGTGCCAGCAGCCAAAGTCAGGGCTATGGCTACACCTTC
CASSQSQGYGYTF
>TRBJ1-6|TRBD1|NA|TRBV30
TGTGCCTCGTTCAGGGGGCACGGTAATTCACCCCTCCACTTT
CASFRGHGNSPLHF
>TRBJ2-5|TRBD2|NA|TRBV5-4
TGTGCCAGCAGCCCCGGGACTAGCGGGGGTAATCAAGAGACCCAGTACTTC
CASSPGTSGGNQETQYF
>TRBJ1-2|NA|NA|TRBV3-1/TRBV3-2
TGTGCCAGCAGCCACCTCGGGACAAGGCATGGCTACACCTTC
CASSHLGTRHGYTF
>TRBJ1-2|TRBD1|NA|TRBV29-1
TGCAGCGTTCTATTCGGACAGGGGGCGTACAAGGAGGGCTACACCTTC
CSVLFGQGAYKEGYTF
>TRBJ2-2|NA|NA|TRBV5-1
TGCGCCAGCAGCTTACAGGTGTCCTCGGTCACCGGGGAGCTGTTTTTT
CASSLQVSSVTGELFF
>TRBJ2-2|NA|NA|TRBV24-1
TGTGCCACCAGTGATTTGCACGGCCGAGGGCGAACCGGGGAGCTGTTTTTT
CATSDLHGRGRTGELFF
>TRBJ1-1|NA|NA|TRBV19
TGTGCCAGTAGTATTGGGAAAAGGGAAGCTTTCTTT
CASSIGKREAFF
>TRBJ1-6|TRBD1|NA|TRBV18
TGTGCCAGCTCGCGCGTCACGACAGGGGGGTTAGCTACTGGCAATAATTCACCCCTCCACTTT
CASSRVTTGGLATGNNSPLHF
>TRBJ2-3|NA|once|TRBV3-1/TRBV3-2
TGTGCCAGCAGCCTGACAGATACGCAGTATTTT
CASSLTDTQYF
>TRBJ2-7|NA|NA|TRBV6-5
TGTGCCAGCATCTCCTCCCCCTACGAGCAGTACTTC
CASISSPYEQYF
>TRBJ1-1|NA|NA|TRBV19
TGTGCCAGTAGCCCGACAGTAGAAGTGGGCACTGAAGCTTTCTTT
CASSPTVEVGTEAFF
>TRBJ2-6|TRBD1|NA|TRBV5-4
TGTGCCAGCAGCTCGACAGGGTCTGGGGCCAACGTCCTGACTTTC
CASSSTGSGANVLTF
>TRBJ2-1|TRBD1|NA|TRBV6-2/TRBV6-3
TGTGCCAGCAGTCTCGGGACAGGGTGGCATGAGCAGTTCTTC
CASSLGTGWHEQFF
>TRBJ2-5|NA|NA|TRBV3-1/TRBV3-2
TGTGCCAGCAGCCCAAGTTTAGGAAACCAAGAGACCCAGTACTTC
CASSPSLGNQETQYF
>TRBJ2-1|TRBD1|NA|TRBV5-1
TGCGCCAGCAGTGAGGGGGCACGAAATGAGCAGTTCTTC
CASSEGARNEQFF
>TRBJ1-1|NA|once|TRBV18
TGTGCCAGCTCACCCGGGCCCGGAGGAGCCACTGAAGCTTTCTTT
CASSPGPGGATEAFF
>TRBJ2-3|TRBD2|NA|TRBV30
TGTGCCTGGAGTGAAGGTCTAGCGGGAGGCACAGATACGCAGTATTTT
CAWSEGLAGGTDTQYF
>TRBJ2-7|NA|NA|TRBV28
TGTGCCAGCCTCCAAGGGGGGGAGTCCTACGAGCAGTACTTC
CASLQGGESYEQYF
>TRBJ2-3|NA|NA|TRBV19
TGTGCCAGTAGTATAAAGGCAGATACGCAGTATTTT
CASSIKADTQYF
>TRBJ1-2|TRBD1|NA|TRBV2
TGTGCCAGCAGCTCGACAGGGGGGGGCTATGGCTACACCTTC
CASSSTGGGYGYTF
>TRBJ2-7|NA|NA|TRBV3-1/TRBV3-2
TGTGCCAGCAGCCGATTATGGTCGGGGGATGGCTACGAGCAGTACTTC
CASSRLWSGDGYEQYF
>TRBJ2-1|NA|NA|TRBV27
TGTGCCAGCAGCCCCCGAGCAGGGGTCGGCTACAATGAGCAGTTCTTC
CASSPRAGVGYNEQFF
>TRBJ1-2|TRBD1|NA|TRBV19
TGTGCCAGTAGTCCGACCCCTGGGGCCGGACAGGACTACACCTTC
CASSPTPGAGQDYTF
>TRBJ2-4|NA|once|TRBV10-1
TGCGCCAGCTCATTCGAGGCGTGGCTAGCCAAAAACATTCAGTACTTC
CASSFEAWLAKNIQYF
>TRBJ2-2|NA|NA|TRBV10-1
TGCGCCAGCAGTGGATTAAGGGGGGCCACCGGGGAGCTGTTTTTT
CASSGLRGATGELFF
>TRBJ1-2|NA|once|TRBV6-6
TGTGCCAGCAGTTACTCCCCCCCGGCAACCTATGGCTACACCTTC
CASSYSPPATYGYTF
>TRBJ1-2|NA|NA|TRBV6-4
TGTGCCAGCACCCAATACGGGACATCTAACTATGGCTACACCTTC
CASTQYGTSNYGYTF
>TRBJ1-4|NA|once|TRBV6-5
TGTGCCAGCAGAGCAGTGCGGGGGGAAAAACTGTTTTTT
CASRAVRGEKLFF